These 29 T cell receptor beta chains came from one sample sequenced in a study of ipilimumab plus nivolumab after autologous stem cell transplantation. Some clones are missing from TCRdb's copy, which holds only in-frame ones; the method was immunoSEQ multiplex PCR. Of 20,000 or so clones in the sample, nearly 75% were seen once. The material was PBMCs, obtained in a trial of ipilimumab plus nivolumab as post-transplant consolidation. All receptors come from a male donor with diffuse large B-cell lymphoma.

This chain joins TRBV6-6 and TRBJ2-7; TRBD1 agrees at 7 bases. CDR1 MNHNY and CDR2 SVGAGI come from the germline V gene (reference sequence). V lost 6 bases and J lost 11; bases outside the gene matches: 7. The CDR3 loop spans 11 amino acids. DNA for the CDR3: TGTGCCAGCAGGCGAGACAGGGAAAAGTACTTC. Protein product: CASRRDREKYF.

The gene calls are TRBV5-4 and TRBJ2-7; possible D gene TRBD2, 6 bases. Trimming took 3 bases from V and 0 from J, leaving 13 bases between them. Germline-derived CDR1 and CDR2 are SGHNT and YYREEE (reference sequence). The CDR3 sequence is 15 residues long. The CDR3 region is CASSYWDSSSYEQYF. CDR3 bases: TGTGCCAGCAGCTACTGGGACTCCTCCTCCTACGAGCAGTACTTC.

The rearrangement uses TRBV11-2 and TRBJ2-4; no clear D gene. CDR1 is SGHAT, CDR2 FQNNGV, per germline. V shed 7 bases and J shed 4 bases, with 11 bases lying between them. This CDR3 comprises 13 residues. The CDR3 DNA is TGTGCCAGCACCCACGTCGGGAAAAACATTCAGTACTTC. It yields the protein CASTHVGKNIQYF.

The genes are TRBV19 and TRBJ1-5; 11 bases align to TRBD1. In germline, CDR1 is LNHDA, CDR2 SQIVND (reference sequence). The length of the CDR3 is 15 residues. J was trimmed by 6 bases and V by 5 bases; bases with no gene match: 6. The CDR3 region is CASSLDGTGGQPQHF. In DNA, the CDR3 is TGTGCCAGTAGTTTGGATGGGACAGGGGGTCAGCCCCAGCATTTT.

This clone was detected once. J is TRBJ2-5 and V is TRBV27; 10 bases are shared with TRBD2. J was trimmed by 5 bases and V by 2 bases; bases with no gene match: 11. The CDR3 has 17 residues. The germline V gene has CDR1 MNHEY and CDR2 SMNVEV (reference sequence). The CDR3 loop is CASSLRASGGEVETQYF. CDR3 nucleotide sequence: TGTGCCAGCAGTTTAAGGGCTAGCGGGGGTGAAGTCGAGACCCAGTACTTC.

Of note for this clone: Other DNA sequences in this specimen translate into the identical CDR3. V and J are TRBV7-3 and TRBJ2-2; no reliable D call. The germline V and J ends were trimmed by 1 base and 4 bases, with 4 bases remaining between them. The CDR3 loop spans 13 amino acids. Germline V gene lookup returns CDR1 SGHTA and CDR2 FQGTGA. CDR3 coding DNA: TGTGCCAGCAGCTTAAGTTTCACCGGGGAGCTGTTTTTT. Translated: CASSLSFTGELFF.

The chain carries TRBV11-3 and TRBJ2-3; D uncertain. V lost 5 bases and J lost 3, with 12 bases in between. CDR1 SGHNT and CDR2 YENEEA come from the germline V gene. The CDR3 covers 14 residues. DNA of the CDR3: TGTGCCAGCAGCGTCCCGGGTGAAACAGATACGCAGTATTTT. It translates to CASSVPGETDTQYF. The variable domain in full, completed from reference TRBV11-3 and TRBJ2-3, reads EAGVVQSPRYKIIEKKQPVAFWCNPISGHNTLYWYLQNLGQGPELLIRYENEEAVDDSQLPKDRFSAERLKGVDSTLKIQPAELGDSAVYLCASSVPGETDTQYFGPGTRLTVL.

This sequence joins TRBV5-1 and TRBJ1-1, with D possibly being TRBD1 (6 bases). The V gene lost 5 bases and the J gene lost 3 bases, with 14 bases spanning the gap. CDR1 and CDR2 from the germline V gene are SGHRS and YFSETQ. The CDR3 is 14 residues long. The CDR3 bases are TGCGCCAGCAGTCGACCCTCAGGGGACACTGAAGCTTTCTTT. This translates into CASSRPSGDTEAFF.

The chain joins TRBV7-2 to TRBJ2-7, with 12 nucleotides matching TRBD2. The CDR3 runs 16 residues. The germline gives CDR1 SGHTA, CDR2 FQGNSA. V lost 10 bases to trimming and J lost 2 bases; unmatched junction nucleotides: 12. The CDR3 sequence is CAIHRTSGIMTYEQYF. CDR3 sequence (DNA): TGTGCCATCCATCGGACTAGCGGGATTATGACCTACGAGCAGTACTTC.

This clone was found once. The V gene is TRBV4-1, the J gene TRBJ1-1, with 7 bases matching TRBD1. With V trimmed by 3 bases and J by 4 bases, 14 bases remained unmatched. The CDR3 contains 17 residues. CDR1 and CDR2 from the germline V gene are MGHRA and YSYEKL. The CDR3 here is CASSHEPQRGLGTEAFF. CDR3 nucleotides: TGCGCCAGCAGCCATGAACCCCAGAGGGGGCTGGGCACTGAAGCTTTCTTT.

This clone appeared a few times. DNA for the CDR3: TGTGCCAGCACCGGGACTAGCGGGAGCGATGAGCAGTTCTTC. Protein sequence: CASTGTSGSDEQFF. The chain has TRBV9 and TRBJ2-1; 14 positions match TRBD2. CDR1 and CDR2 (germline): SGDLS, YYNGEE. The CDR3 covers 14 residues. With 6 bases clipped from V and 8 bases from J, the junction kept 4 bases outside the gene matches.

Many counts were recorded for this clone. The rearrangement joins TRBV6-1 to TRBJ2-7; D gene ambiguous. Germline loops: CDR1 MNHNS, CDR2 SASEGT. This CDR3 is built from 13 residues. Trimming removed 10 bases at V and 4 bases at J, with 17 bases between. In DNA form, the CDR3 reads TGTGCCATCTCCCCCACAGTGGAGTACGAGCAGTACTTC. The encoded protein is CAISPTVEYEQYF.

This clone is categorized as medium-sized (0.01 to 0.1%). The V call is TRBV25-1, the J call TRBJ1-6; possible D gene TRBD1, 5 bases. The CDR3 is made up of 14 amino acids. Trimming took off 1 base at V and 11 bases at J, with 12 bases between the two ends. Germline V lookup: CDR1 MGHDK, CDR2 SYGVNS. The CDR3 loop reads CASSEFGRVTPLHF. CDR3 in DNA: TGTGCCAGCAGTGAATTCGGCAGGGTTACACCCCTCCACTTT.

The CDR3: CAVDRAGGLQETQYF. DNA for the CDR3: TGTGCCGTGGACAGGGCGGGGGGGCTTCAAGAGACCCAGTACTTC. The J gene is TRBJ2-5, the V gene TRBV30; the D gene is possibly TRBD2 (9 bases). The V gene's germline CDR1 is GTSNPN and CDR2 SVGIG (reference sequence). V was trimmed by 8 bases and J by 2 bases, leaving 21 bases between them. The CDR3 sequence is 15 residues long.

This chain joins TRBV18 and TRBJ2-7; weak D call: TRBD2 (5 bases). Trimming shortened V by 1 base and J by 6 bases, and 13 bases separated the two germline ends. Germline CDR1 is KGHSH and CDR2 is LQKENI. The CDR3 covers 14 residues. The CDR3 nucleotides are TGTGCCAGCTCACCACGGTTACAAAGCGGCGAGCAGTACTTC. Protein product: CASSPRLQSGEQYF.

The rearrangement uses TRBV5-1 and TRBJ2-3, with D perhaps matching TRBD1 (6 bases). Trimming removed 4 bases from V and 2 bases from J, with 26 bases in between. The germline V gene encodes CDR1 SGHRS and CDR2 YFSETQ. This CDR3 is built from 19 residues. The CDR3 protein is CASSPYGTRGDASTDTQYF. In DNA, the CDR3 is TGCGCCAGCAGCCCATACGGGACACGGGGCGACGCATCCACAGATACGCAGTATTTT. Full variable domain (rest looked up from reference TRBV5-1 and TRBJ2-3): KAGVTQTPRYLIKTRGQQVTLSCSPISGHRSVSWYQQTPGQGLQFLFEYFSETQRNKGNFPGRFSGRQFSNSRSEMNVSTLELGDSALYLCASSPYGTRGDASTDTQYFGPGTRLTVL.

This rearrangement joins TRBV7-9 to TRBJ1-3; D unresolved. Germline V gene lookup returns CDR1 SEHNR and CDR2 FQNEAQ (reference sequence). The V gene lost 5 bases and the J gene lost 0 bases, with 8 bases spanning the gap. CDR3 length equals 14 residues. CDR3 sequence reads: CASSPENSGNTIYF. CDR3 nucleotides: TGTGCCAGCAGCCCAGAAAACTCTGGAAACACCATATATTTT.

The chain employs TRBV2 and TRBJ1-2, with D perhaps TRBD1 (6 bases). The CDR3 length is 14 residues. With 0 bases removed from V and 5 bases from J, the gap between germline ends came to 10 bases. Germline V gene lookup returns CDR1 SNHLY and CDR2 FYNNEI. The CDR3 DNA sequence: TGTGCCAGCAGTGAAGCCAGGGGCGATTATGGCTACACCTTC. It yields the protein CASSEARGDYGYTF.

The chain carries TRBV4-1 and TRBJ1-4; TRBD1 is a possible D gene (6 bases). Germline CDR1 reads MGHRA; CDR2 reads YSYEKL. Trimming shortened V by 1 base and J by 0 bases, and 6 bases separated the two germline ends. There are 15 residues in the CDR3. The CDR3 sequence is CASSQGQATNEKLFF. In DNA form, the CDR3 reads TGCGCCAGCAGCCAAGGACAGGCAACTAATGAAAAACTGTTTTTT.

The chain employs TRBV28 and TRBJ2-5; the match to TRBD2 covers 8 bases. In germline, CDR1 is MDHEN, CDR2 SYDVKM. Germline trimming cut 5 bases from V and 5 bases from J; bases unmatched to any gene: 7. This CDR3 is built from 14 residues. The DNA of the CDR3 is TGTGCCAGCAGTCCCGGGACTAGTATGGAGACCCAGTACTTC. It translates to CASSPGTSMETQYF.

This chain's CDR3 is CASSLKGVRGQPQHF. The CDR3, as DNA: TGTGCCAGCAGCTTAAAGGGTGTTAGGGGTCAGCCCCAGCATTTT. The V and J genes are TRBV7-4 and TRBJ1-5; a possible D gene is TRBD1 (5 bases). V gave up 2 bases and J gave up 6 bases, with 14 bases separating them. CDR3 length: 15 residues. The V gene's germline CDR1 is SGHVT and CDR2 SQSDAQ.

V gene TRBV11-3 combines with J gene TRBJ1-1, with no clear D. CDR3 length: 14 amino acids. Germline V gene data show CDR1 as SGHNT and CDR2 as YENEEA. With 2 bases removed from V and 6 bases from J, the gap between germline ends came to 13 bases. The chain's CDR3 is CASSLRLLNSEAFF. CDR3 bases: TGTGCCAGCAGCTTACGCCTTCTTAATTCTGAAGCTTTCTTT.

The V call is TRBV15, the J call TRBJ1-1, with D uncertain. Between the trimmed V and J ends, which lost 1 base and 2 bases, there was a span of 11 bases. The CDR3 is made up of 15 amino acids. CDR1 and CDR2 (germline): LNHNV, YYDKDF (reference sequence). This CDR3 reads CATSRGAAVNTEAFF. As DNA, the CDR3 is TGTGCCACCAGCAGAGGTGCGGCGGTTAACACTGAAGCTTTCTTT.

This chain connects TRBV5-1 to TRBJ2-7; D remains unclear. In germline, CDR1 is SGHRS, CDR2 YFSETQ. V lost 0 bases and J 2 bases, leaving 9 bases between the germline ends. This CDR3 contains 14 residues. Here the CDR3 reads CASSLEGRTYEQYF. CDR3 nucleotides: TGCGCCAGCAGCTTGGAAGGCCGGACCTACGAGCAGTACTTC.

The rearrangement uses TRBV6-5 and TRBJ2-2; D might be TRBD2 (6 bases). Germline values: CDR1 MNHEY, CDR2 SVGAGI. V lost 5 bases, J lost 7 bases, and 14 bases lay in between. The CDR3 spans 14 residues. The CDR3 is CASSPGLVVGELFF. The CDR3, as DNA: TGTGCCAGCAGTCCGGGACTGGTCGTCGGGGAGCTGTTTTTT.

Concerning this clone: The identical CDR3 is also encoded by other nucleotide sequences in the sample. The V gene is TRBV18, the J gene TRBJ2-7; 7 bases match TRBD1. Trimming took 1 base from V and 1 from J; bases not matched to a gene: 1. CDR1 and CDR2 (germline): KGHSH, LQKENI. The CDR3 runs to 14 residues. The CDR3 DNA follows: TGTGCCAGCTCACCACGACAGGGATCCTACGAGCAGTACTTC. Translating it yields CASSPRQGSYEQYF.

The J gene is TRBJ2-3, the V gene TRBV9; 9 bases agree with TRBD2. In germline, CDR1 is SGDLS, CDR2 YYNGEE. The V segment lost 4 bases and the J segment 2 bases; nucleotides outside the gene matches: 2. The CDR3 covers 14 residues. The CDR3 loop reads CASSPSGVTDTQYF. The CDR3 nucleotides are TGTGCCAGCAGCCCTAGCGGGGTCACAGATACGCAGTATTTT.

The V gene is TRBV9, the J gene TRBJ2-1; D may be TRBD2 (5 bases). CDR3 size: 15 residues. V lost 3 bases and J 8 bases, leaving 18 bases between the germline ends. Per the germline V gene, CDR1 is SGDLS and CDR2 is YYNGEE. The CDR3 protein is CASSAAGLPKYEQFF. CDR3 nucleotide sequence: TGTGCCAGCAGCGCCGCGGGTCTCCCGAAATATGAGCAGTTCTTC.

V and J are TRBV6-1 and TRBJ2-5; D is undetermined. Gene TRBJ2-7 matches the end of the DNA better, so the J call may be wrong. CDR1 and CDR2 from the germline V gene are MNHNS and SASEGT. CDR3 size: 16 residues. CDR3 region: CASSDRHRALDYEQYF. For the CDR3, the DNA is TGTGCCAGCAGTGACCGTCACCGGGCTCTCGACTACGAGCAGTACTTC.